Listed below are T cell receptor beta chains from one sample, sequenced in a study of cytomegalovirus exposure and HLA in healthy donors. Assay used: immunoSEQ multiplex PCR; TCRdb lists only in-frame clones, some missing. Here the sample spans 90,000 to 100,000 clones, more than 75% being singletons. The sample taken for sequencing was PBMCs. Receptors originate from a woman aged 55-70 years in good health and CMV-seronegative. Both conserved end residues are part of each CDR3. D genes are given only for firm matches. The size field is filled for only some rows; it gives once, few, many or a size class.

d_call	j_call	v_call	clone_size	cdr3_nt	cdr3_aa
-	TRBJ1-2	TRBV7-2	-	TGTGCCAGCAGAACGAAGGGGGCTAACTATGGCTACACCTTC	CASRTKGANYGYTF
TRBD1	TRBJ2-1	TRBV5-1	-	TGCGCCAGCAGCCCCAGGACAGGGGGGAATGAGCAGTTCTTC	CASSPRTGGNEQFF
-	TRBJ1-1	TRBV4-3	few	TGCGCCAGCAGCCAAGAACGAGGAAACACTGAAGCTTTCTTT	CASSQERGNTEAFF
-	TRBJ2-3	TRBV30	-	TGTGCCTGGAGTTTCAGGAGGTCCCCCACAGATACGCAGTATTTT	CAWSFRRSPTDTQYF
TRBD2	TRBJ2-5	TRBV11-3	-	TGTGCCAGCAGCAGCGCCGGGGAGGGCGGCCAAGAGACCCAGTACTTC	CASSSAGEGGQETQYF
-	TRBJ2-3	TRBV20-1	-	TGCAGTGAAGGGGCCCGCGATACGCAGTATTTT	CSEGARDTQYF
-	TRBJ1-1	TRBV30	-	TGTGCCTGGATGGGCTCTGATCGGACTGAAGCTTTCTTT	CAWMGSDRTEAFF
-	TRBJ2-1	TRBV13	-	TGTGCCAGCGTACAGTCCATAACCTACAATGAGCAGTTCTTC	CASVQSITYNEQFF
-	TRBJ1-2	TRBV28	-	TGTGCCAGCAAGTATACAGGGAACTATGGCTACACCTTC	CASKYTGNYGYTF
TRBD2	TRBJ2-7	TRBV5-6	-	TGTGCCAGCAGCCCCCCCCAGCGGGCTAGCGGGAGGCACGAGCAGTACTTC	CASSPPQRASGRHEQYF
TRBD1	TRBJ2-2	TRBV6-6	-	TGTGCCAGCAGTTACTCACAGGGGGCCGTCGGGGAGCTGTTTTTT	CASSYSQGAVGELFF
TRBD1	TRBJ1-5	TRBV10-1	-	TGCGCCACCGATATTAGGACAGGGGCCAATCAGCCCCAGCATTTT	CATDIRTGANQPQHF
TRBD1	TRBJ2-2	TRBV6-5	-	TGTGCCAGCAGTTACGGGGGACAGGGAAACACCGGGGAGCTGTTTTTT	CASSYGGQGNTGELFF
TRBD1	TRBJ1-1	TRBV27	-	TGTGCCAGCAGTTTAGGGGACAGGGCCACTGAAGCTTTCTTT	CASSLGDRATEAFF
TRBD1	TRBJ2-7	TRBV19	-	TGTGCCAGTAGTAAAACAGGGGCCCGTAGGGAGCAGTACTTC	CASSKTGARREQYF
-	TRBJ1-4	TRBV5-1	-	TGCGCCAGCAGCACATCCAGACGAACAGGGGAAAAACTGTTTTTT	CASSTSRRTGEKLFF
-	TRBJ1-1	TRBV10-3	-	TGTGCCATCAGTGGGGCGGGGGGCGCGAACACTGAAGCTTTCTTT	CAISGAGGANTEAFF
-	TRBJ1-2	TRBV6-6	-	TGTGCCAGCAGTCCGCCCGGAAACGCGGGCTATGGCTACACCTTC	CASSPPGNAGYGYTF
TRBD1	TRBJ1-4	TRBV2	few	TGTGCCAGCAGTGCGGGACAGAACAATGAAAAACTGTTTTTT	CASSAGQNNEKLFF
TRBD1	TRBJ1-4	TRBV2	-	TGTGCCAGCAGGGGACAGGTTGTAGGTGAAAAACTGTTTTTT	CASRGQVVGEKLFF
-	TRBJ1-1	TRBV30	-	TGTGCCTGGAGGCGGGATACTGAAGCTTTCTTT	CAWRRDTEAFF
TRBD2	TRBJ2-1	TRBV27	-	TGTGCCAGCAGCCCTACCCAGACTAGCGGGGGGAACAATGAGCAGTTCTTC	CASSPTQTSGGNNEQFF
TRBD2	TRBJ2-3	TRBV5-1	-	TGCGCCAGCAGTGGACGAGCGGGGATTACCGATACGCAGTATTTT	CASSGRAGITDTQYF
TRBD2	TRBJ2-1	TRBV7-2	-	TGTGCCAGCAGCTTAGAGGGACTAGCGGGTCTACCTAATGAGCAGTTCTTC	CASSLEGLAGLPNEQFF
TRBD1	TRBJ1-1	TRBV7-9	-	TGTGCCAGCAGCTTAGTTGGACAGGGGATTGGCACTGAAGCTTTCTTT	CASSLVGQGIGTEAFF
-	TRBJ1-2	TRBV19	-	TGTGCCAGTAGTATCCAGGGGACCTTGGGCTATGGCTACACCTTC	CASSIQGTLGYGYTF
-	TRBJ2-7	TRBV5-1	once	TGCGCCAGCAGCTTAAACTACTTCTACGAGCAGTACTTC	CASSLNYFYEQYF
-	TRBJ1-5	TRBV7-9	-	TGTGCCAGCAGCCCTGGGGGGGGCGGCAATCAGCCCCAGCATTTT	CASSPGGGGNQPQHF
-	TRBJ1-2	TRBV27	few	TGTGCCAGCGGATTCCCAGGGAACGGCTACACCTTC	CASGFPGNGYTF
-	TRBJ1-2	TRBV5-6	few	TGTGCCAGCAGCCCACGATGGGGGCTAGACTATGGCTACACCTTC	CASSPRWGLDYGYTF
-	TRBJ2-1	TRBV28	-	TGTGCCAGCAGACCGCCGGGACTTCCAAGAAATGAGCAGTTCTTC	CASRPPGLPRNEQFF
-	TRBJ1-1	TRBV7-9	-	TGTGCCAGCAGCTCTGAAGCCGCTGAAGCTTTCTTT	CASSSEAAEAFF
-	TRBJ2-1	TRBV5-8	-	TGTGCCAGCAGCTTCGAGTTCTTC	CASSFEFF
TRBD1	TRBJ1-5	TRBV4-3	-	TGCGCCAGCAGCCGAGACAGGGCTAGCAATCAGCCCCAGCATTTT	CASSRDRASNQPQHF
TRBD1	TRBJ2-1	TRBV18	-	TGTGCCAGCTCACCAATAGGGGGCGAACGCTCCTACAATGAGCAGTTCTTC	CASSPIGGERSYNEQFF
-	TRBJ1-2	TRBV5-4	-	TGTGCCAGCAGCTTGGTAGACAGGTCGAACTATGGCTACACCTTC	CASSLVDRSNYGYTF
TRBD1	TRBJ1-6	TRBV7-2	few	TGTGCCAGCAGCGACAGGGGATGGAGATCACCCCTCCACTTT	CASSDRGWRSPLHF